The 14 T cell receptor beta chains below were found in one sample sequenced in a study of Ad26.COV2.S vaccination and SARS-CoV-2 variants. Regarding treatment: around 19 received Ad26.COV2.S at low or high dose, single or two shots; several received placebo; per-sample allocation not given. Sampling occurred on day 63 after the first vaccine or placebo injection. Libraries were prepared by immunoSEQ multiplex PCR; TCRdb keeps only in-frame clonotypes and omits some of them. The sample lists 300,000 to 400,000 clones; 85% to 90% were seen once. This specimen was peripheral blood, taken in a trial of Ad26.COV2.S vaccine versus placebo. Every receptor here comes from a person between 18 and 65 years old who received the Ad26.COV2.S COVID-19 vaccine or a placebo.

V gene TRBV28 combines with J gene TRBJ1-1; a possible D gene is TRBD1 (5 bases). Trimming shortened V by 7 bases and J by 1 base, and 7 bases separated the two germline ends. CDR3 size: 12 residues. CDR1 MDHEN and CDR2 SYDVKM come from the germline V gene. The CDR3 protein is CASIQGNTEAFF. The CDR3 coding sequence is TGTGCCAGCATTCAGGGGAACACTGAAGCTTTCTTT.

This clone was recorded once. The chain is built from TRBV5-1 and TRBJ2-1; TRBD1 matches at 7 bases. Trimming took 4 bases from V and 0 from J; bases not matched to a gene: 4. The germline V gene encodes CDR1 SGHRS and CDR2 YFSETQ. The CDR3 is 15 residues long. CDR3 sequence: CASSNYRGSYNEQFF. The DNA of the CDR3 is TGCGCCAGCAGCAATTACAGGGGCTCCTACAATGAGCAGTTCTTC.

This chain uses TRBV6-5 with TRBJ2-7, with D perhaps TRBD1 (5 bases). The V gene's germline CDR1 is MNHEY and CDR2 SVGAGI. There are 11 residues in the CDR3. V lost 2 bases, J lost 6 bases, and 5 bases lay in between. The CDR3 loop reads CASSYRGEQYF. The CDR3, as DNA: TGTGCCAGCAGTTACAGGGGCGAGCAGTACTTC.

The genes are TRBV5-6 and TRBJ1-2, with 11 bases matching TRBD1. The CDR3 has 16 amino acids. J was trimmed by 1 base and V by 4 bases; bases with no gene match: 6. CDR1 SGHDT and CDR2 YYEEEE come from the germline V gene. CDR3 residues: CASSRGTGGGNYGYTF. CDR3 bases: TGTGCCAGCAGCCGCGGGACAGGGGGAGGTAACTATGGCTACACCTTC.

The CDR3: CASSSARGPYLTGELFF. CDR3 sequence (DNA): TGTGCCAGCAGTTCAGCCAGGGGACCCTACCTCACCGGGGAGCTGTTTTTT. The chain has TRBV28 and TRBJ2-2, with D perhaps matching TRBD1 (6 bases). The germline V and J ends were trimmed by 4 bases and 4 bases, with 19 bases remaining between them. Germline CDR1 and CDR2: MDHEN and SYDVKM. This CDR3 comprises 17 residues. Looking up the rest from reference TRBV28 and TRBJ2-2 gives the full variable domain: DVKVTQSSRYLVKRTGEKVFLECVQDMDHENMFWYRQDPGLGLRLIYFSYDVKMKEKGDIPEGYSVSREKKERFSLILESASTNQTSMYLCASSSARGPYLTGELFFGEGSRLTVL.

This rearrangement joins TRBV7-2 to TRBJ2-5; D unresolved. Germline V gene sequence: CDR1 SGHTA, CDR2 FQGNSA. The V gene lost 4 bases and the J gene lost 1 base, with 7 bases spanning the gap. The CDR3 contains 13 residues. The CDR3 nucleotides read TGTGCCAGCAGCTCCGGGCCCCAAGAGACCCAGTACTTC. Its translation: CASSSGPQETQYF.

About this clone: Within the sample, other DNA sequences also encode this same CDR3. J is TRBJ2-2 and V is TRBV5-1; TRBD2 is a possible D gene (6 bases). V was clipped by 0 bases and J by 1 base, with 7 bases between them. Per germline, CDR1 SGHRS and CDR2 YFSETQ. The CDR3 extends over 15 amino acids. CDR3 sequence (DNA): TGCGCCAGCAGCTTGGGGAGGGTGAACACCGGGGAGCTGTTTTTT. The encoded protein is CASSLGRVNTGELFF.

The rearrangement links TRBV5-5 to TRBJ1-2; 7 bases align to TRBD1. Germline lookup yields CDR1 SGHKS and CDR2 YYEKEE (reference sequence). The CDR3 is 14 residues long. V was pared by 2 bases and J by 8 bases, with 9 bases of the junction left unmatched. The CDR3 DNA is TGTGCCAGCAGCTTTCTAGACAGGGTGGGGGGCTACACCTTC. Its translation is CASSFLDRVGGYTF. The complete variable domain, with remaining parts taken from reference TRBV5-5 and TRBJ1-2, reads DAGVTQSPTHLIKTRGQQVTLRCSPISGHKSVSWYQQVLGQGPQFIFQYYEKEERGRGNFPDRFSARQFPNYSSELNVNALLLGDSALYLCASSFLDRVGGYTFGSGTRLTVV.

J is TRBJ2-7 and V is TRBV11-2, with a weak D call TRBD2 (6 bases). The CDR3 length is 16 residues. CDR1 is SGHAT, CDR2 FQNNGV, per germline. V dropped 4 bases and J dropped 4 bases, with 20 bases sitting between them. CDR3 amino acids: CASSSPLAPSMYEQYF. The DNA for the CDR3 is TGTGCCAGCAGCTCCCCACTAGCTCCGAGCATGTACGAGCAGTACTTC.

In DNA, the CDR3 is TGTGCCACCGGACGATATGAGCAGTTCTTC. Residues: CATGRYEQFF. This chain links TRBV27 with TRBJ2-1; D not certain. The V end was cut by 10 bases, the J end by 8 bases, with 9 bases between. This CDR3 is 10 amino acids long. The germline CDR1 and CDR2 sequences are MNHEY and SMNVEV (reference sequence).

This chain joins TRBV5-1 and TRBJ1-1, with D unresolved. Germline values: CDR1 SGHRS, CDR2 YFSETQ. Between the trimmed V and J ends, which lost 0 bases and 3 bases, there was a span of 15 bases. The CDR3 has 16 amino acids. CDR3 in amino acids: CASSLVGSPLDTEAFF. The CDR3 coding sequence is TGCGCCAGCAGCTTGGTTGGCAGTCCTTTGGACACTGAAGCTTTCTTT.

This chain joins TRBV20-1 and TRBJ2-3, with TRBD2 identical over 9 bases. The CDR3 is 11 amino acids. The trim removed 5 bases at V and 12 bases at J, leaving 6 bases unmatched. Germline loops: CDR1 DFQATT, CDR2 SNEGSKA (reference sequence). The CDR3 nucleotides are TGCAGTGCTCGAGTCGGGACTAGCCAGTATTTT. This gives the protein CSARVGTSQYF.

V is TRBV4-1 and J is TRBJ2-1; TRBD2 matches at 15 bases. The CDR3 is 16 residues long. Unmatched junction bases numbered 7, after V lost 3 bases and J lost 10 bases. CDR1 is MGHRA and CDR2 is YSYEKL in the germline V gene. Here the CDR3 reads CASSQSGLAGGEEQFF. The CDR3 nucleotides read TGCGCCAGCAGCCAGTCGGGACTAGCGGGAGGTGAGGAGCAGTTCTTC.

This clone showed up just a few times. This chain connects TRBV6-2 or TRBV6-3 to TRBJ2-7; 7 positions match TRBD2. The germline V gene encodes CDR1 MNHEY and CDR2 SVGEGT. V dropped 2 bases and J dropped 2; count of bases not matched to a gene: 9. The CDR3 is 16 amino acids. CDR3 in amino acids: CASSYGPPSGPYEQYF. The DNA of the CDR3 is TGTGCCAGCAGTTACGGCCCACCTAGCGGTCCCTACGAGCAGTACTTC.